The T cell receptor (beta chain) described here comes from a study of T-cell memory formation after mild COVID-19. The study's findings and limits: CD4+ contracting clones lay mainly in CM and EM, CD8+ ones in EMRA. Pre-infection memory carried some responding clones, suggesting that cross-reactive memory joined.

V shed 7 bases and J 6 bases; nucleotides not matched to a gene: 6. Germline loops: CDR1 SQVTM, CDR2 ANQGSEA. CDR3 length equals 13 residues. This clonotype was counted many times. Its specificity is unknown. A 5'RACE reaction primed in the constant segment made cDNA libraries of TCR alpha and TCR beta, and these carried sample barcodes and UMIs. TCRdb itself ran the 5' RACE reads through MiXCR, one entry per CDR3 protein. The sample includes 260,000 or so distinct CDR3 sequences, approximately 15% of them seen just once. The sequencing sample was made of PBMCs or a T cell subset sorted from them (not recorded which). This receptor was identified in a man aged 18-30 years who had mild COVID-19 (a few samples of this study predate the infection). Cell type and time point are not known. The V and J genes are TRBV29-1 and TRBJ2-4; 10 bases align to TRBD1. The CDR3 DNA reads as TGCAGCGCTTCGACAGGGGGCGGAAACATTCAGTACTTC. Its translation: CSASTGGGNIQYF. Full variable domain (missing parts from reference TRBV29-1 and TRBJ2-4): SAVISQKPSRDICQRGTSLTIQCQVDSQVTMMFWYRQQPGQSLTLIATANQGSEATYESGFVIDKFPISRPNLTFSTLTVSNMSPEDSSIYLCSASTGGGNIQYFGAGTRLSVL.